These T cell receptor beta chains were read from a single sample in a study of blood T cell repertoires in COVID-19. The table came from immunoSEQ multiplex PCR; TCRdb's copy has only in-frame clones and leaves some out. Of around 150,000 clones in the sample, 60% to 80% were seen once. The sample consisted of peripheral blood. Every receptor here comes from a man between 60 and 75 years old who had recovered from COVID-19. Both conserved end residues are part of each CDR3. Fields, in order: J gene, V gene, D gene, clone size, CDR3 protein, CDR3 DNA. D genes are given only for firm matches. Part of the rows lack a size; the others show once, few, many or a class for expanded clones.

J gene: TRBJ1-1
V gene: TRBV5-5
D gene: NA
clone size: NA
CDR3 protein: CASSPREGGTEAFF
CDR3 DNA: TGTGCCAGCAGCCCCAGAGAAGGGGGCACTGAAGCTTTCTTT

J gene: TRBJ1-4
V gene: TRBV5-1
D gene: NA
clone size: NA
CDR3 protein: CASSLAGGESNEKLFF
CDR3 DNA: TGCGCCAGCAGCTTGGCCGGGGGGGAAAGTAATGAAAAACTGTTTTTT

J gene: TRBJ1-4
V gene: TRBV19
D gene: NA
clone size: NA
CDR3 protein: CASSIDPGTNEKLFF
CDR3 DNA: TGTGCCAGTAGTATAGATCCAGGAACTAATGAAAAACTGTTTTTT

J gene: TRBJ2-6
V gene: TRBV7-9
D gene: NA
clone size: NA
CDR3 protein: CASSPREPESSGANVLTF
CDR3 DNA: TGTGCCAGCAGCCCCCGTGAACCGGAGAGCTCTGGGGCCAACGTCCTGACTTTC

J gene: TRBJ2-7
V gene: TRBV30
D gene: TRBD2
clone size: many
CDR3 protein: CAWAGDYSYEQYF
CDR3 DNA: TGTGCCTGGGCTGGGGACTACTCCTACGAGCAGTACTTC

J gene: TRBJ1-6
V gene: TRBV3-1/TRBV3-2
D gene: TRBD1
clone size: NA
CDR3 protein: CASSRTGTVDNSPLHF
CDR3 DNA: TGTGCCAGCAGCCGGACCGGGACAGTAGATAATTCACCCCTCCACTTT

J gene: TRBJ2-1
V gene: TRBV18
D gene: NA
clone size: NA
CDR3 protein: CASSPVRNEQFF
CDR3 DNA: TGTGCCAGCTCACCCGTCCGGAATGAGCAGTTCTTC

J gene: TRBJ1-4
V gene: TRBV15
D gene: NA
clone size: NA
CDR3 protein: CATSRDLGENEKLFF
CDR3 DNA: TGTGCCACCAGCAGAGATCTCGGAGAAAATGAAAAACTGTTTTTT

J gene: TRBJ1-5
V gene: TRBV6-2/TRBV6-3
D gene: NA
clone size: once
CDR3 protein: CASSLQGLGNQPQHF
CDR3 DNA: TGTGCTAGCAGTTTACAGGGTCTGGGCAATCAGCCCCAGCATTTT

J gene: TRBJ2-1
V gene: TRBV10-3
D gene: NA
clone size: NA
CDR3 protein: CAISPGGLSNEQFF
CDR3 DNA: TGTGCCATCAGTCCAGGTGGACTGTCAAATGAGCAGTTCTTC

J gene: TRBJ2-1
V gene: TRBV4-3
D gene: TRBD1
clone size: NA
CDR3 protein: CASSLGQGVYNEQFF
CDR3 DNA: TGCGCCAGCAGCTTGGGACAGGGGGTTTACAATGAGCAGTTCTTC

J gene: TRBJ1-3
V gene: TRBV24-1
D gene: NA
clone size: NA
CDR3 protein: CATSESGEAGNTIYF
CDR3 DNA: TGTGCCACCAGTGAGTCGGGGGAAGCTGGAAACACCATATATTTT

J gene: TRBJ2-7
V gene: TRBV7-2
D gene: NA
clone size: NA
CDR3 protein: CASSSTGRYEQYF
CDR3 DNA: TGTGCCAGCAGCTCAACAGGGCGCTACGAGCAGTACTTC

J gene: TRBJ2-5
V gene: TRBV12-3/TRBV12-4
D gene: NA
clone size: NA
CDR3 protein: CASSLNSQETQYF
CDR3 DNA: TGTGCCAGCAGTTTGAACAGCCAAGAGACCCAGTACTTC

J gene: TRBJ2-7
V gene: TRBV5-5
D gene: NA
clone size: NA
CDR3 protein: CASSLEDGKTYEQYF
CDR3 DNA: TGTGCCAGCAGCTTGGAGGACGGGAAAACCTACGAGCAGTACTTC

J gene: TRBJ2-7
V gene: TRBV5-1
D gene: TRBD2
clone size: NA
CDR3 protein: CASSTGLAGEGEQYF
CDR3 DNA: TGCGCCAGCAGCACGGGACTAGCGGGAGAAGGCGAGCAGTACTTC

J gene: TRBJ2-1
V gene: TRBV11-3
D gene: TRBD2
clone size: NA
CDR3 protein: CASSFSTGGHEQFF
CDR3 DNA: TGTGCCAGCAGCTTTTCAACGGGAGGACATGAGCAGTTCTTC

J gene: TRBJ2-7
V gene: TRBV6-5
D gene: NA
clone size: NA
CDR3 protein: CASRYSPLAQYEQYF
CDR3 DNA: TGTGCCAGCAGGTACTCCCCATTAGCGCAATACGAGCAGTACTTC

J gene: TRBJ2-7
V gene: TRBV5-1
D gene: TRBD1
clone size: NA
CDR3 protein: CASSPGGGRGLNEQYF
CDR3 DNA: TGCGCCAGCAGCCCTGGAGGGGGCAGGGGGCTAAACGAGCAGTACTTC

J gene: TRBJ1-1
V gene: TRBV4-2
D gene: TRBD1
clone size: once
CDR3 protein: CASSLTAGQGMNTEAFF
CDR3 DNA: TGTGCCAGCAGCCTCACGGCGGGACAGGGGATGAACACTGAAGCTTTCTTT

J gene: TRBJ1-1
V gene: TRBV19
D gene: NA
clone size: few
CDR3 protein: CASSRNTEAFF
CDR3 DNA: TGTGCCAGTAGCCGGAACACTGAAGCTTTCTTT

J gene: TRBJ1-1
V gene: TRBV19
D gene: NA
clone size: NA
CDR3 protein: CASSIRGGITEAFF
CDR3 DNA: TGTGCCAGTAGTATAAGGGGGGGCATCACTGAAGCTTTCTTT

J gene: TRBJ1-5
V gene: TRBV2
D gene: NA
clone size: large
CDR3 protein: CASSRSAGSNQPQHF
CDR3 DNA: TGTGCCAGCAGTCGTTCCGCGGGGAGCAATCAGCCCCAGCATTTT

J gene: TRBJ1-6
V gene: TRBV11-2
D gene: NA
clone size: NA
CDR3 protein: CASSSTDSYNSPLHF
CDR3 DNA: TGTGCCAGCAGCTCCACGGACAGCTATAATTCACCCCTCCACTTT

J gene: TRBJ2-1
V gene: TRBV4-1
D gene: NA
clone size: NA
CDR3 protein: CASSRGLSPYNEQFF
CDR3 DNA: TGCGCCAGCAGCCGGGGACTGTCTCCGTACAATGAGCAGTTCTTC

J gene: TRBJ1-1
V gene: TRBV7-8
D gene: NA
clone size: NA
CDR3 protein: CASSLGGAEAFF
CDR3 DNA: TGTGCCAGCAGCTTAGGTGGAGCTGAAGCTTTCTTT

J gene: TRBJ1-6
V gene: TRBV29-1
D gene: NA
clone size: NA
CDR3 protein: CSRPGQLSPLHF
CDR3 DNA: TGCAGCCGACCTGGACAGCTTTCACCCCTCCACTTT

J gene: TRBJ1-6
V gene: TRBV5-4
D gene: NA
clone size: NA
CDR3 protein: CASTIKGGFSPLHF
CDR3 DNA: TGTGCCAGCACCATAAAAGGGGGATTTTCACCCCTCCACTTT

J gene: TRBJ2-7
V gene: TRBV5-1
D gene: TRBD2
clone size: NA
CDR3 protein: CASSSGLAGLLGEQYF
CDR3 DNA: TGCGCCAGCAGCTCCGGACTAGCGGGCCTCCTGGGAGAGCAGTACTTC

J gene: TRBJ2-1
V gene: TRBV10-3
D gene: NA
clone size: few
CDR3 protein: CAISRQDNEQFF
CDR3 DNA: TGTGCCATCAGCCGACAGGACAATGAGCAGTTCTTC

J gene: TRBJ1-1
V gene: TRBV7-3
D gene: TRBD1
clone size: NA
CDR3 protein: CASSLQAGGTEAFF
CDR3 DNA: TGTGCCAGCAGCTTACAGGCAGGGGGCACTGAAGCTTTCTTT

J gene: TRBJ1-2
V gene: TRBV9
D gene: NA
clone size: once
CDR3 protein: CASSVGGDFNYGYTF
CDR3 DNA: TGTGCCAGCAGCGTAGGAGGGGACTTCAACTATGGCTACACCTTC

J gene: TRBJ2-7
V gene: TRBV6-5
D gene: TRBD2
clone size: NA
CDR3 protein: CASSYGSGTYEQYF
CDR3 DNA: TGTGCCAGCAGTTACGGTAGCGGGACATACGAGCAGTACTTC

J gene: TRBJ2-3
V gene: TRBV28
D gene: NA
clone size: NA
CDR3 protein: CASRLTSGRTDTQYF
CDR3 DNA: TGTGCCAGCAGGTTAACTAGTGGTCGAACAGATACGCAGTATTTT

J gene: TRBJ1-3
V gene: TRBV9
D gene: TRBD1
clone size: few
CDR3 protein: CASSALVGRGNTIYF
CDR3 DNA: TGTGCCAGCAGCGCCCTAGTGGGCAGGGGGAACACCATATATTTT

J gene: TRBJ2-5
V gene: TRBV30
D gene: NA
clone size: NA
CDR3 protein: CAWSRGSETQYF
CDR3 DNA: TGTGCCTGGAGCCGAGGATCCGAGACCCAGTACTTC

J gene: TRBJ1-4
V gene: TRBV3-1/TRBV3-2
D gene: NA
clone size: NA
CDR3 protein: CASSLDTQNEKLFF
CDR3 DNA: TGTGCCAGCAGCTTAGACACCCAGAATGAAAAACTGTTTTTT

J gene: TRBJ2-3
V gene: TRBV15
D gene: TRBD2
clone size: NA
CDR3 protein: CATSRDGLAGGTDTQYF
CDR3 DNA: TGTGCCACCAGCAGAGACGGACTAGCGGGAGGAACAGATACGCAGTATTTT

J gene: TRBJ2-7
V gene: TRBV4-1
D gene: TRBD2
clone size: NA
CDR3 protein: CASSRERGVYEQYF
CDR3 DNA: TGCGCCAGCAGCAGGGAGCGGGGCGTCTACGAGCAGTACTTC

J gene: TRBJ2-2
V gene: TRBV7-2
D gene: NA
clone size: NA
CDR3 protein: CASSLVGRNTGELFF
CDR3 DNA: TGTGCCAGCAGCTTAGTCGGGAGGAACACCGGGGAGCTGTTTTTT

J gene: TRBJ2-3
V gene: TRBV5-1
D gene: TRBD1
clone size: few
CDR3 protein: CASMGTGYTDTQYF
CDR3 DNA: TGCGCCAGCATGGGGACAGGATACACAGATACGCAGTATTTT

J gene: TRBJ2-1
V gene: TRBV28
D gene: TRBD2
clone size: NA
CDR3 protein: CASSGTKGDEQFF
CDR3 DNA: TGTGCCAGTTCCGGGACTAAAGGCGATGAGCAGTTCTTC

J gene: TRBJ1-4
V gene: TRBV4-1
D gene: NA
clone size: NA
CDR3 protein: CASSQNGAGGEKLFF
CDR3 DNA: TGCGCCAGCAGCCAAAATGGGGCGGGGGGTGAAAAACTGTTTTTT

J gene: TRBJ1-1
V gene: TRBV27
D gene: NA
clone size: NA
CDR3 protein: CASSLLGAVNTEAFF
CDR3 DNA: TGTGCCAGCAGTTTATTAGGGGCCGTGAACACTGAAGCTTTCTTT

J gene: TRBJ2-1
V gene: TRBV5-1
D gene: NA
clone size: NA
CDR3 protein: CASSDTHSSSDEQFF
CDR3 DNA: TGCGCCAGCAGCGACACCCACTCGTCTAGCGATGAGCAGTTCTTC

J gene: TRBJ2-3
V gene: TRBV28
D gene: TRBD2
clone size: NA
CDR3 protein: CASSPPVAGHTDTQYF
CDR3 DNA: TGTGCCAGCAGCCCCCCGGTAGCGGGACACACAGATACGCAGTATTTT

J gene: TRBJ1-1
V gene: TRBV7-8
D gene: NA
clone size: few
CDR3 protein: CASSLVGGQRNTEAFF
CDR3 DNA: TGTGCCAGCAGCTTAGTGGGGGGGCAGAGGAACACTGAAGCTTTCTTT

J gene: TRBJ2-2
V gene: TRBV9
D gene: TRBD1
clone size: once
CDR3 protein: CASSTPAGGRTGELFF
CDR3 DNA: TGTGCCAGCAGCACCCCAGCAGGGGGCCGGACCGGGGAGCTGTTTTTT